These 27 T cell receptor beta chains were sequenced from one sample in a study of T cells in women clearing cervical HPV infection. TCRdb keeps only in-frame clones here, not all; method: immunoSEQ multiplex PCR. This repertoire comprises approximately 41,000 clones; its ten largest clones make up 7.6%. Sample: blood buffy coat. These TCRs come from a woman aged 18-69 years with a cervical HPV16 infection that either progressed to CIN3+ or cleared (not recorded which).

The CDR3 spells CASSSDGLPYNEQFF. CDR3 DNA, as far as it was read: TGTGCCAGCAGCTCGGATGGACTACCGTACAATGAG. The chain links TRBV7-2 to TRBJ2-1, with D tentatively TRBD2 (6 bases). The read gets to within 3 residues of the CDR3 end, and the germline J gene fills in the rest. Trimming removed 4 bases from V and 4 bases from J, with 14 bases in between. This CDR3 contains 15 residues. The germline gives CDR1 SGHTA, CDR2 FQGNSA.

Of note for this clone: The CDR3 goes on 3 residues after the read ends, and that part is filled in from the germline J gene. J is TRBJ2-7 and V is TRBV7-9; 10 bases match TRBD1. The CDR3 runs 14 residues. Germline V gene lookup returns CDR1 SEHNR and CDR2 FQNEAQ (reference sequence). The V gene end was trimmed by 6 bases and the J gene end by 6 bases; junction bases not matched to a gene: 8. The covered CDR3 bases are TGTGCCAGCAGTTGGGACAGGGGAGTGGGCGAG. Amino acid sequence: CASSWDRGVGE. The complete CDR3 reads CASSWDRGVGEQYF. Complete variable domain (other parts from reference TRBV7-9 and TRBJ2-7): DTGVSQNPRHKITKRGQNVTFRCDPISEHNRLYWYRQTLGQGPEFLTYFQNEAQLEKSRLLSDRFSAERPKGSFSTLEIQRTEQGDSAMYLCASSWDRGVGEQYFGPGTRLTVT.

For this clone: The read ends 3 residues before the CDR3 terminus; that terminus is restored from the germline J gene. V usage is TRBV7-6 and J usage is TRBJ2-2; D may be TRBD2 (6 bases). The germline CDR1 and CDR2 sequences are SGHVS and FNYEAQ. The CDR3 length is 15 residues. The germline V and J ends were trimmed by 6 bases and 6 bases, with 17 bases remaining between them. The CDR3 here is CASRPGTGDSGELFF. The CDR3 DNA, read in part, is TGTGCCAGCAGACCCGGGACGGGGGATTCCGGGGAG.

Regarding this clone: The read falls 3 residues short of the CDR3 end, and the missing part is taken from the germline J gene. The chain carries TRBV5-1 and TRBJ2-7; TRBD2 matches 10 bases. CDR1 is SGHRS, CDR2 YFSETQ, per germline. V was pared by 0 bases and J by 4 bases, with 1 base of the junction left unmatched. The CDR3 extends over 14 amino acids. The CDR3 here is CASSLASGSYEQYF. The sequenced part of the CDR3 DNA is TGCGCCAGCAGCTTGGCTAGCGGGAGTTACGAG.

A remark on this clone: With the read ending 3 residues before the CDR3 end, the germline J gene is used to fill in that end. The rearrangement uses TRBV6-4 and TRBJ2-5, with D possibly being TRBD1 or TRBD2 (5 bases each). Trimming cost V 4 bases and J 1 base, with 13 bases left between them. The CDR3 consists of 15 residues. Germline V gene lookup returns CDR1 MRHNA and CDR2 SNTAGT. CDR3 protein: CASSAPQGVQETQYF. The part of the CDR3 DNA that was read is TGTGCCAGCAGTGCCCCGCAGGGAGTCCAAGAGACC.

A remark on this clone: With the read ending 3 residues before the CDR3 end, the germline J gene is used to fill in that end. The chain links TRBV18 to TRBJ2-1; D not certain. The ends were cut back, 3 bases at V and 8 bases at J, with 11 bases in the middle. From germline, CDR1 is KGHSH and CDR2 LQKENI. The CDR3 totals 13 residues. The CDR3 sequence: CASSPSGTDEQFF. The DNA read from the CDR3 is TGTGCCAGCTCACCCTCAGGTACAGATGAG.

On this clone itself: Sequencing ends 3 residues short of the CDR3 end; the germline J gene provides the rest. The chain carries TRBV2 and TRBJ2-3, with TRBD2 matching 11 bases. Germline V lookup: CDR1 SNHLY, CDR2 FYNNEI. V was clipped by 7 bases and J by 3 bases; unmatched bases: 3. The CDR3 runs to 14 residues. The CDR3 DNA, read in part, is TGTGCCAGCATTCGACTAGCGGGGACAGATACG. Protein: CASIRLAGTDT. The whole CDR3 region reads CASIRLAGTDTQYF.

Concerning this clone: From the germline J gene comes the end of the CDR3, since the read stops 3 residues before it. V and J are TRBV29-1 and TRBJ2-2; no reliable D call. Trimming took 3 bases from V and 6 from J, leaving 8 bases between them. The length of the CDR3 is 12 residues. The germline V gene encodes CDR1 SQVTM and CDR2 ANQGSEA. The sequenced part of the CDR3 DNA is TGCAGCGTTGAGACAATGGCCGGGGAG. The encoded protein is CSVETMAGE. The whole CDR3 reads CSVETMAGELFF.

Points on this clone: Sequencing ends 3 residues short of the CDR3 end; the germline J gene provides the rest. The gene calls are TRBV2 and TRBJ2-2; TRBD2 might be the D (5 bases). The V gene's germline CDR1 is SNHLY and CDR2 FYNNEI. This CDR3 spans 15 amino acids. Trimming took off 7 bases at V and 0 bases at J, with 12 bases between the two ends. Here the CDR3 reads CASNRGLANTGELFF. The CDR3 bases that were read are TGTGCCAGCAATCGAGGGTTGGCGAACACCGGGGAG.

With regard to this clone: The read is 3 residues too short to cover the CDR3 end, so that end is filled in from the germline J gene. The V gene is TRBV5-1, the J gene TRBJ1-3, with D possibly matching TRBD1 (5 bases). Germline V gene data show CDR1 as SGHRS and CDR2 as YFSETQ. Trimming took 2 bases from V and 0 from J, leaving 9 bases between them. The CDR3 is 15 residues long. CDR3 DNA, as far as it was read: TGCGCCAGCAGCTTTGGGGGGAACTCTGGAAACACC. It encodes CASSFGGNSGNT. Given in full, the CDR3 is CASSFGGNSGNTIYF.

To note about this clone: The CDR3 end is not reached by the read, which stops 3 residues before it; the germline J gene fills it in. This chain uses TRBV5-8 with TRBJ2-1, with 9 bases aligning to TRBD1. This CDR3 has 14 residues. V was clipped by 3 bases and J by 4 bases; unmatched bases: 2. Germline V lookup: CDR1 SGHTS, CDR2 YDEGEE. CDR3 DNA (partial): TGTGCCAGCAGCTCAGGACAGGGGTACAATGAG. Protein product: CASSSGQGYNE. The entire CDR3 sequence reads CASSSGQGYNEQFF. The full variable domain, in which reference TRBV5-8 and TRBJ2-1 provide the parts outside the CDR3, is EAGVTQSPTHLIKTRGQQATLRCSPISGHTSVYWYQQALGLGLQFLLWYDEGEERNRGNFPPRFSGRQFPNYSSELNVNALELEDSALYLCASSSGQGYNEQFFGPGTRLTVL.

CDR3 loop: CASSFPGLAGEGAYEQYF. The sequenced part of the CDR3 DNA is TGCGCCAGCAGCTTCCCGGGACTAGCGGGAGAAGGGGCCTACGAG. The genes are TRBV5-1 and TRBJ2-7, with 14 bases aligning to TRBD2. The read ends 3 residues shy of where the CDR3 ends; the end is completed using the germline J gene. CDR1 is SGHRS, CDR2 YFSETQ, per germline. CDR3 length: 18 amino acids. V shed 2 bases and J 2 bases; nucleotides not matched to a gene: 9.

Note on this clone: The sequenced fragment ends 3 residues before the CDR3 boundary, so the rest is inferred from the germline J gene. The V call is TRBV30, the J call TRBJ1-4, with 10 bases identical to TRBD1. V gave up 4 bases and J gave up 8 bases; unmatched junction bases: 10. CDR1 GTSNPN and CDR2 SVGIG come from the germline V gene (reference sequence). CDR3 length equals 15 residues. CDR3 protein: CAWTPGQGWQEKLFF. The CDR3 bases that were read are TGTGCCTGGACACCGGGACAGGGGTGGCAAGAAAAA. Supplemented by reference TRBV30 and TRBJ1-4, the full variable domain reads SQTIHQWPATLVQPVGSPLSLECTVEGTSNPNLYWYRQAAGRGLQLLFYSVGIGQISSEVPQNLSASRPQDRQFILSSKKLLLSDSGFYLCAWTPGQGWQEKLFFGSGTQLSVL.

Incomplete CDR3 DNA: TGTGCCAGCAGCCAGACAGTGACAGGGGCAAATTCACCC. This translates into CASSQTVTGANSP. The whole CDR3 sequence is CASSQTVTGANSPLHF. J is TRBJ1-6 and V is TRBV4-2; 8 bases map to TRBD1. The read gets to within 3 residues of the CDR3 end, and the germline J gene fills in the rest. The V and J ends lost 3 bases and 7 bases, in that order; junction bases with no gene match: 8. Germline loops: CDR1 LGHNA, CDR2 YNFKEQ. The length of the CDR3 is 16 residues.

Comments on this clone: The missing CDR3 end, 3 residues past where the read stops, is filled in from the germline J gene. The chain recombines TRBV19 with TRBJ1-5, with D perhaps matching TRBD1 (6 bases). In germline, CDR1 is LNHDA, CDR2 SQIVND (reference sequence). V was shortened by 5 bases and J by 4 bases, with 18 bases between the two germline ends. This CDR3 is built from 16 residues. Incomplete CDR3 DNA: TGTGCCAGTAGTTTAACCGGGACATCACCTAATCAGCCC. Its protein product is CASSLTGTSPNQP. The complete CDR3 sequence is CASSLTGTSPNQPQHF.

In regard to this clone: The observed sequence ends 3 residues before the CDR3 terminus, with the missing tail filled in from the germline J gene. V gene TRBV7-2 combines with J gene TRBJ2-2; possibly TRBD1 for D (5 bases). The CDR3 is 14 residues long. Trimming removed 7 bases from V and 6 bases from J, with 15 bases in between. Per germline, CDR1 SGHTA and CDR2 FQGNSA. CDR3 bases read: TGTGCCAGCAACGACCGACAGAGGTCCGGGGAG. It encodes CASNDRQRSGE. The whole CDR3 is CASNDRQRSGELFF.

For this clone: The read terminates 3 residues before the CDR3 end, so the remaining end is supplied by the germline J gene. The chain couples TRBV2 to TRBJ2-5; 9 bases align to TRBD1. CDR1 SNHLY and CDR2 FYNNEI come from the germline V gene. The CDR3 sequence is 18 residues long. Unmatched junction bases numbered 12, after V lost 4 bases and J lost 0 bases. The CDR3 is CASSVSAGTGIYQETQYF. The CDR3 DNA, read in part, is TGTGCCAGCAGTGTGAGTGCCGGGACAGGGATTTACCAAGAGACC.

This chain's CDR3 is CASSLGTPSLKLFF. The part of the CDR3 DNA that was read is TGTGCCAGCAGCTTAGGGACACCCTCGCTAAAA. The chain employs TRBV7-6 and TRBJ1-4, with D maybe TRBD1 (5 bases). With the read ending 3 residues before the CDR3 end, the germline J gene is used to fill in that end. Trimming took 1 base from V and 10 from J, leaving 13 bases between them. The length of the CDR3 is 14 residues. Germline lookup yields CDR1 SGHVS and CDR2 FNYEAQ.

With respect to this clone: From the germline J gene comes the end of the CDR3, since the read stops 3 residues before it. This rearrangement joins TRBV5-1 to TRBJ1-6; tentative D call: TRBD1 (6 bases). Germline CDR1 and CDR2: SGHRS and YFSETQ. This CDR3 has 14 residues. Trimming removed 7 bases at V and 10 bases at J, with 18 bases between. The sequenced part of the CDR3 DNA is TGCGCCAGCCGAGCCGGCCAGGGGACCTCACCC. Amino acid sequence: CASRAGQGTSP. The entire CDR3 protein is CASRAGQGTSPLHF.

Note on this clone: Read sequence stops 3 residues before the CDR3 end, and the germline J gene provides the missing end. The chain combines TRBV12-3 or TRBV12-4 with TRBJ2-4, with 10 nucleotides matching TRBD2. Trimming at V came to 3 bases and at J to 2 bases, leaving 10 bases not matched to a gene. The CDR3 loop spans 18 amino acids. The DNA read from the CDR3 is TGTGCCAGCAGTTTTAGGGCTAGCGGGGGTCCGACCAAAAACATT. This translates into CASSFRASGGPTKNI. The complete CDR3 reads CASSFRASGGPTKNIQYF.

A word on this clone: From the germline J gene comes the end of the CDR3, since the read stops 3 residues before it. The rearrangement uses TRBV4-1 and TRBJ2-7, with TRBD1 matching 9 bases. Losses at the gene ends were 0 bases for V and 3 bases for J; bases not matched to a gene: 3. Germline V lookup: CDR1 MGHRA, CDR2 YSYEKL. The CDR3 extends over 15 amino acids. CDR3 DNA (partial): TGCGCCAGCAGCCAAGATGACAGGGGGGGCTACGAG. Encoded protein: CASSQDDRGGYE. The whole CDR3 is CASSQDDRGGYEQYF.

As concerns this clone: The CDR3 is cut off 3 residues early in the read; its end comes from the germline J gene. This chain connects TRBV10-3 to TRBJ1-6, with D possibly TRBD1 on 5 matching bases. Trimming pared 8 bases from V and 8 bases from J, leaving 13 bases between. Germline values: CDR1 ENHRY, CDR2 SYGVKD. The CDR3 spans 13 residues. Here the CDR3 reads CAIGGKGHSPLHF. The covered CDR3 bases are TGTGCCATCGGTGGGAAGGGGCATTCACCC.

CDR3 residues: CAWSVLTTGVYGYTF. The CDR3 bases that were read are TGTGCCTGGAGTGTTTTAACGACAGGGGTCTATGGC. J is TRBJ1-2 and V is TRBV30; TRBD1 aligns across 8 bases. The read gets to within 3 residues of the CDR3 end, and the germline J gene fills in the rest. After removal of 0 bases from V and 4 bases from J, the junction contained 7 bases not matched to a gene. CDR3 length: 15 amino acids. From germline, CDR1 is GTSNPN and CDR2 SVGIG (reference sequence).

This chain's CDR3 is CASSRTGHQETQYF. The part of the CDR3 DNA that was read is TGTGCCAGTAGTAGAACAGGGCACCAAGAGACC. This chain uses TRBV19 with TRBJ2-5, with D tentatively TRBD1 (6 bases). The read terminates 3 residues before the CDR3 end, so the remaining end is supplied by the germline J gene. The CDR3 extends over 14 amino acids. Between the trimmed V and J ends, which lost 4 bases and 0 bases, there was a span of 9 bases. Germline V CDR1 and CDR2: LNHDA, SQIVND (reference sequence). The full variable domain, with the rest looked up from reference TRBV19 and TRBJ2-5, is DGGITQSPKYLFRKEGQNVTLSCEQNLNHDAMYWYRQDPGQGLRLIYYSQIVNDFQKGDIAEGYSVSREKKESFPLTVTSAQKNPTAFYLCASSRTGHQETQYFGPGTRLLVL.

In regard to this clone: The CDR3 goes on 3 residues after the read ends, and that part is filled in from the germline J gene. The chain carries TRBV7-8 and TRBJ1-1; D is ambiguous. CDR1 SGHVS and CDR2 FQNEAQ come from the germline V gene. This CDR3 is 15 amino acids long. Trimming cost V 0 bases and J 2 bases, with 10 bases left between them. The CDR3 reads CASSLAQQHNTEAFF. The DNA read from the CDR3 is TGTGCCAGCAGCTTAGCGCAACAGCACAACACTGAA.

On this clone: The CDR3 end lies 3 residues beyond the end of the read and is filled in from the germline J gene. The rearrangement links TRBV14 to TRBJ2-3; tentative D call: TRBD2 (5 bases). CDR1 is SGHDN and CDR2 is FVKESK in the germline V gene. Trimming took 0 bases from V and 3 from J, leaving 16 bases between them. The CDR3 extends over 17 amino acids. The CDR3 is CASSQEVLEVGTDTQYF. CDR3 DNA (partial): TGTGCCAGCAGCCAAGAGGTCCTGGAGGTCGGGACAGATACG.

Of note for this clone: The read ends 3 residues early relative to the CDR3; the germline J gene fills the gap. This rearrangement joins TRBV2 to TRBJ2-3, with D perhaps matching TRBD2 (6 bases). Germline lookup yields CDR1 SNHLY and CDR2 FYNNEI. This CDR3 is 14 amino acids long. CDR3 protein: CASSEARTLATQYF. The sequenced part of the CDR3 DNA is TGTGCCAGCAGTGAAGCTCGAACCCTAGCGACG. Complete variable domain (other parts from reference TRBV2 and TRBJ2-3): EPEVTQTPSHQVTQMGQEVILRCVPISNHLYFYWYRQILGQKVEFLVSFYNNEISEKSEIFDDQFSVERPDGSNFTLKIRSTKLEDSAMYFCASSEARTLATQYFGPGTRLTVL.